Reported below is one TCR beta chain. Its target is not known. 13 Jbeta primers and 60 Vbeta primers were used for the PCR. The assay was immunoSEQ multiplex PCR, and TCRdb's table has in-frame clones only and misses some. The sample includes roughly 110,000 clones, approximately 84% of them seen just once. With 2 bases removed from V and 5 bases from J, the gap between germline ends came to 15 bases. This CDR3 has 15 amino acids. Germline-derived CDR1 and CDR2 are MGHDK and SYGVNS. The record originates from a study of cytomegalovirus exposure and HLA in healthy donors. Study information: The early release's HLA-typed donors yielded 65 million to 85 million unique TCRs.

Likely unrecorded immune exposures existed in these nominally healthy donors. Study-level results: There were a few CMV-associated chains whose specificity for CMV antigens was confirmed in vitro. TCR beta sequences numbering 15,000 to 20,000 were associated with HLA alleles at 0.05 false discovery rate in a later analysis.

The source of this sequence is a man aged 25 to 40 in good health and CMV-seronegative. The gene calls are TRBV25-1 and TRBJ2-5, with a possible D match to TRBD2 (5 bases). Sequencing input: PBMCs. The CDR3: CASSETGSRVETQYF. CDR3 bases: TGTGCCAGCAGTGAAACCGGGTCGCGGGTCGAGACCCAGTACTTC.